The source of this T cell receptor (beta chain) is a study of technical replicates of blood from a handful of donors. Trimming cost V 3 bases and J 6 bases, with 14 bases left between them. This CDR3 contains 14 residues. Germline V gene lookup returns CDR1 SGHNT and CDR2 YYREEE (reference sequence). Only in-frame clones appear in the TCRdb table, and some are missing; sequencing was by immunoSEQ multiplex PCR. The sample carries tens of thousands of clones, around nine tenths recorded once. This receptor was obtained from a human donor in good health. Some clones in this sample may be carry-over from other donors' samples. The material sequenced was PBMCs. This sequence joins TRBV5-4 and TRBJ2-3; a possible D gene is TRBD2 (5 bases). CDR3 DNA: TGTGCCAGCAGCTGGGAGCCAGGATCCGATACGCAGTATTTT. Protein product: CASSWEPGSDTQYF.